The entry that follows covers one TCR beta chain sequence. Antigen unknown. The time point was: pre-sensitization, week 0. Treatment denoted: therapeutic diphenylcyclopropenone sensitization with weekly scalp DPC. This entry is derived from a study of human T cells and chemical hapten exposure. TCRdb passed the RACE reads through MiXCR, listing each CDR3 protein once. The sample includes under 200,000 distinct CDR3 sequences, approximately 31% of them seen just once. The CDR3 runs 14 residues. V shed 4 bases, J shed 5 bases, and the junction held 5 bases outside the gene matches. The germline V gene encodes CDR1 LNHDA and CDR2 SQIVND (reference sequence). General study findings and limits: Compared to controls, expanded TCRs made significantly more large clusters of similar CDR3s.

V usage is TRBV19 and J usage is TRBJ2-7; 10 nucleotides match TRBD1. This material consisted of whole blood, taken in connection with sensitization to the hapten diphenylcyclopropenone (DPC). The sequence was obtained from a woman aged 25 to 39 with alopecia areata. Some clones in this sample may be carry-over from other donors' samples. The CDR3 DNA follows: TGTGCCAGTAGTACTCGACAGGGGGCCCACGAGCAGTACTTC. Protein product: CASSTRQGAHEQYF.